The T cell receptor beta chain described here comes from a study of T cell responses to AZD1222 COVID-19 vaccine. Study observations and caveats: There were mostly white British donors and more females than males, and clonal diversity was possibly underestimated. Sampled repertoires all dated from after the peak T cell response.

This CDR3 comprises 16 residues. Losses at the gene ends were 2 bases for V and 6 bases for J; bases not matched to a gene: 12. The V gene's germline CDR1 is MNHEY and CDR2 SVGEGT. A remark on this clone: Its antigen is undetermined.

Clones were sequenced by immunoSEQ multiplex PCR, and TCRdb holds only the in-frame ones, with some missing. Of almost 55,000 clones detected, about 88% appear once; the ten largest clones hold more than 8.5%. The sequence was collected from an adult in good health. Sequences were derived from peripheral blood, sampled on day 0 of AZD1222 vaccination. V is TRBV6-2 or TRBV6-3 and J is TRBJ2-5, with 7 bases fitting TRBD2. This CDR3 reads CASSYGPGGSLQTQYF. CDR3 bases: TGTGCCAGCAGTTACGGTCCCGGCGGGAGTCTACAGACCCAGTACTTC.